The 31 T cell receptor beta chains given below trace back to one sample, sequenced in a study of a mutant IDH1 vaccine in newly diagnosed glioma. Time point noted: week 47, end of study. In every dose of vaccine, 300 ug of mutant IDH1 20-mer peptide was given alongside topical imiquimod. The antigens of these receptors remain unknown. Only in-frame clones appear in the TCRdb table, and some are missing; sequencing was by immunoSEQ multiplex PCR. The profile covers about 94,000 clones, with 89% appearing a single time and around 0.73% taken by the ten largest. The sequencing here drew on PBMCs, taken from a glioma patient whose treatment included an IDH1 peptide vaccine. All receptors derive from a woman between 45 and 65 years old with glioma.

V is TRBV15 and J is TRBJ2-1; D gene uncertain. The CDR3 totals 12 residues. Germline loops: CDR1 LNHNV, CDR2 YYDKDF (reference sequence). The V gene lost 5 bases and the J gene lost 9 bases, with 11 bases spanning the gap. CDR3 nucleotides: TGTGCCACCAGCCCCCCCCGGAGTGAGCAGTTCTTC. Amino acids: CATSPPRSEQFF. The complete variable domain, with remaining parts taken from reference TRBV15 and TRBJ2-1, reads DAMVIQNPRYQVTQFGKPVTLSCSQTLNHNVMYWYQQKSSQAPKLLFHYYDKDFNNEADTPDNFQSRRPNTSFCFLDIRSPGLGDTAMYLCATSPPRSEQFFGPGTRLTVL.

The rearrangement joins TRBV5-4 to TRBJ2-3; D unresolved. CDR3 length: 14 residues. V dropped 1 base and J dropped 4 bases, with 10 bases sitting between them. Per germline, CDR1 SGHNT and CDR2 YYREEE (reference sequence). CDR3 region: CASSLMQNSDTQYF. CDR3 nucleotide sequence: TGTGCCAGCAGCTTGATGCAGAACTCAGATACGCAGTATTTT.

This chain connects TRBV9 to TRBJ2-1, with D possibly TRBD2 on 6 matching bases. CDR1 is SGDLS, CDR2 YYNGEE, per germline. CDR3 size: 15 residues. Trimming removed 4 bases at V and 1 base at J, with 12 bases between. CDR3 sequence (DNA): TGTGCCAGCAGCCCATTTCGGGAGTCCTACAATGAGCAGTTCTTC. It encodes CASSPFRESYNEQFF.

The V and J genes are TRBV6-1 and TRBJ1-2, with 10 bases lining up with TRBD1. This CDR3 is built from 14 residues. CDR1 is MNHNS, CDR2 SASEGT, per germline. V shed 4 bases and J 8 bases; nucleotides not matched to a gene: 7. Here the CDR3 DNA reads TGTGCCAGCAGTGGGAAGGGACAGGGGAGGGGCTACACCTTC. Translation: CASSGKGQGRGYTF.

This rearrangement joins TRBV10-3 to TRBJ2-5; D is undetermined. Trimming took 6 bases from V and 3 from J, leaving 8 bases between them. CDR1 ENHRY and CDR2 SYGVKD come from the germline V gene. The CDR3 totals 12 residues. In nucleotides, the CDR3 is TGTGCCATCAGGGGGTCGGAAGAGACCCAGTACTTC. This sequence encodes CAIRGSEETQYF.

DNA of the CDR3: TGCGCCAGCAGCTTGCGGTCCGGGGGAACTTTCTACGAGCAGTACTTC. Its translation: CASSLRSGGTFYEQYF. The chain employs TRBV5-1 and TRBJ2-7, with a weak D call TRBD2 (6 bases). V was trimmed by 1 base and J by 3 bases, leaving 17 bases between them. CDR1 SGHRS and CDR2 YFSETQ come from the germline V gene. The CDR3 extends over 16 amino acids.

This rearrangement joins TRBV10-3 to TRBJ2-5; 9 bases line up with TRBD2. This CDR3 has 17 residues. The trim removed 0 bases at V and 1 base at J, leaving 6 bases unmatched. Per germline, CDR1 ENHRY and CDR2 SYGVKD. In nucleotides, the CDR3 is TGTGCCATCAGTGAGTCGATTCAGACTAGCGGCCAAGAGACCCAGTACTTC. Protein product: CAISESIQTSGQETQYF.

This clone was seen only a few times. J is TRBJ1-3 and V is TRBV6-5, with 8 bases identical to TRBD1. Per germline, CDR1 MNHEY and CDR2 SVGAGI. The CDR3 extends over 14 amino acids. V dropped 7 bases and J dropped 3; count of bases not matched to a gene: 5. CDR3 sequence: CASTSDRVGNTIYF. The CDR3 region has the DNA TGTGCCAGCACCTCGGACAGGGTTGGAAACACCATATATTTT.

On this clone: Sequence at one end of the junction differs from germline and may be a read error. V gene TRBV11-2 combines with J gene TRBJ1-2; no clear D. This CDR3 region has 15 residues. Germline V CDR1 and CDR2: SGHAT, FQNNGV. In DNA form, the CDR3 reads TGTGCCAGCAGCCTAGAGGGCAGAATTAACTATGGCTACACCTTC. Translation gives CASSLEGRINYGYTF.

The chain links TRBV5-4 to TRBJ1-2, with TRBD1 as a possible D gene (5 bases). The germline V and J ends were trimmed by 0 bases and 8 bases, with 11 bases remaining between them. This CDR3 is built from 13 residues. The germline gives CDR1 SGHNT, CDR2 YYREEE (reference sequence). CDR3 sequence reads: CASSLGGDKGYTF. The CDR3 nucleotides read TGTGCCAGCAGCTTGGGGGGGGATAAGGGCTACACCTTC.

V usage is TRBV28 and J usage is TRBJ2-4; D possibly uses TRBD1 or TRBD2 (5 bases each). The V end was cut by 4 bases, the J end by 4 bases, with 14 bases between. This CDR3 has 15 amino acids. Germline lookup yields CDR1 MDHEN and CDR2 SYDVKM. The CDR3 DNA follows: TGTGCCAGCAGTTCCTCCGGGACGCCGAAAAACATTCAGTACTTC. Its translation is CASSSSGTPKNIQYF.

This chain connects TRBV2 to TRBJ2-7, with D unresolved. Looked up from germline, CDR1 is SNHLY and CDR2 is FYNNEI. The CDR3 covers 14 residues. Trimming took 8 bases from V and 8 from J, leaving 22 bases between them. The CDR3, as DNA: TGTGCCAGCTCACTGGGTGAAGGGTTGCTGAAGCAGTACTTC. Its protein is CASSLGEGLLKQYF. Based on the CDR3 plus reference TRBV2 and TRBJ2-7, the full variable domain is EPEVTQTPSHQVTQMGQEVILRCVPISNHLYFYWYRQILGQKVEFLVSFYNNEISEKSEIFDDQFSVERPDGSNFTLKIRSTKLEDSAMYFCASSLGEGLLKQYFGPGTRLTVT.

This clone was found a few times. The chain uses TRBV10-3 and TRBJ2-7; D may be TRBD2 (6 bases). V lost 8 bases and J 7 bases, leaving 24 bases between the germline ends. CDR1 ENHRY and CDR2 SYGVKD come from the germline V gene. The CDR3 contains 15 residues. The CDR3 nucleotides read TGTGCCATCGGGGGGTCTACAGTAAGGTCCCTAGAGCAGTACTTC. Its protein is CAIGGSTVRSLEQYF.

The chain uses TRBV6-5 and TRBJ1-2; 8 nucleotides line up with TRBD1. After removal of 6 bases from V and 6 bases from J, the junction contained 6 bases not matched to a gene. This CDR3 is built from 13 residues. CDR1 is MNHEY, CDR2 SVGAGI, per germline. The CDR3 loop is CASRRGGQDGYTF. CDR3 DNA sequence: TGTGCCAGCAGAAGGGGGGGACAGGATGGCTACACCTTC.

Only a few counts were recorded for this clone. The rearrangement links TRBV30 to TRBJ2-7, with a weak D call TRBD1 (5 bases). Trimming stripped 3 bases from V and 3 bases from J, with 9 bases between. Germline loops: CDR1 GTSNPN, CDR2 SVGIG (reference sequence). The CDR3 length is 12 residues. Here the CDR3 reads CAWSDQGYEQYF. In DNA form, the CDR3 reads TGTGCCTGGAGCGACCAGGGCTACGAGCAGTACTTC.

This chain joins TRBV30 and TRBJ2-1; D may match TRBD1 or TRBD2 (5 bases each). Trimming left V 5 bases short and J 3 bases short, with 11 bases between. The CDR3 is 13 residues long. The germline gives CDR1 GTSNPN, CDR2 SVGIG (reference sequence). The DNA for the CDR3 is TGTGCCTGGGCACGGGACCGCTACAATGAGCAGTTCTTC. Its translation is CAWARDRYNEQFF.

The chain employs TRBV10-1 and TRBJ1-2; 7 bases align to TRBD1. This CDR3 spans 14 amino acids. Germline CDR1 and CDR2: WNHNN and SYGVQD (reference sequence). The V and J ends lost 5 bases and 1 base, in that order; junction bases with no gene match: 4. The DNA for the CDR3 is TGCGCCAGCAGTACCGACAGGGTTAACTATGGCTACACCTTC. Translation: CASSTDRVNYGYTF.

The J gene is TRBJ2-5, the V gene TRBV10-2, with D perhaps TRBD1 (5 bases). In germline, CDR1 is WSHSY, CDR2 SAAADI. Trimming took off 3 bases at V and 2 bases at J, with 10 bases between the two ends. The CDR3 runs to 14 residues. The CDR3 loop reads CASSERTPQETQYF. The CDR3 nucleotides read TGCGCCAGCAGTGAAAGGACACCGCAAGAGACCCAGTACTTC.

The chain employs TRBV5-6 and TRBJ1-6; tentative D call: TRBD1 (6 bases). V gave up 0 bases and J gave up 6 bases, with 7 bases separating them. The CDR3 is made up of 14 amino acids. In germline, CDR1 is SGHDT, CDR2 YYEEEE. This CDR3 reads CASSLGQANSPLHF. The CDR3 region has the DNA TGTGCCAGCAGCTTGGGACAGGCTAATTCACCCCTCCACTTT.

The chain carries TRBV5-1 and TRBJ2-1, with 9 bases aligning to TRBD1. V was clipped by 3 bases and J by 1 base; unmatched bases: 2. This CDR3 contains 15 residues. Germline CDR1 SGHRS, CDR2 YFSETQ. The CDR3 DNA reads as TGCGCCAGCAGCTCCGGGACAGGGTCCTACAATGAGCAGTTCTTC. Translated: CASSSGTGSYNEQFF.

This clone has more than one count but fewer than ten. The rearrangement uses TRBV5-6 and TRBJ1-1, with TRBD1 matching 7 bases. This CDR3 is 12 amino acids long. With V trimmed by 0 bases and J by 9 bases, 2 bases remained unmatched. The V gene's germline CDR1 is SGHDT and CDR2 YYEEEE. CDR3 in amino acids: CASSLVQGQAFF. DNA of the CDR3: TGTGCCAGCAGCTTGGTACAGGGGCAAGCTTTCTTT.

This clone showed up just a few times. The chain employs TRBV6-5 and TRBJ2-7, with 11 bases that match TRBD2. The germline V gene encodes CDR1 MNHEY and CDR2 SVGAGI. The CDR3 runs 16 residues. The junction had 7 bases not matched to a gene; V was cut back by 4 bases and J by 2 bases. This CDR3 is CASSSRLAGLTYEQYF. Written as DNA, the CDR3 is TGTGCCAGCAGTTCCCGACTAGCGGGATTAACCTACGAGCAGTACTTC.

The rearrangement joins TRBV5-5 to TRBJ2-7, with D possibly TRBD1 on 6 matching bases. There are 13 residues in the CDR3. In germline, CDR1 is SGHKS, CDR2 YYEKEE (reference sequence). Trimming cost V 5 bases and J 2 bases, with 11 bases left between them. The CDR3 DNA reads TGTGCCAGCAGTTCCGGACAGCCCTACGAGCAGTACTTC. This sequence encodes CASSSGQPYEQYF.

This clone has just a few counts. V gene TRBV30 combines with J gene TRBJ1-1, with D uncertain. The CDR3 is made up of 13 amino acids. V was cut by 0 bases and J by 1 base, with 6 bases left in between. Germline CDR1 GTSNPN, CDR2 SVGIG (reference sequence). DNA of the CDR3: TGTGCCTGGAGTGTAGAGACGAACACTGAAGCTTTCTTT. Translation: CAWSVETNTEAFF.

The chain uses TRBV7-6 and TRBJ1-4; D might be TRBD1 (5 bases). The germline V gene has CDR1 SGHVS and CDR2 FNYEAQ. Trimming took off 5 bases at V and 4 bases at J, with 17 bases between the two ends. The CDR3 has 16 amino acids. The CDR3 is CASSQRPGGDNEKLFF. The CDR3 DNA reads TGTGCCAGCAGCCAACGGCCGGGGGGGGATAATGAAAAACTGTTTTTT.

V gene TRBV9 combines with J gene TRBJ1-2; D is uncertain. Germline CDR1 reads SGDLS; CDR2 reads YYNGEE. The CDR3 extends over 13 amino acids. Trimming took 4 bases from V and 8 from J, leaving 15 bases between them. CDR3 DNA sequence: TGTGCCAGCAGCTCGTCCTCGGGTTACGGCTACACCTTC. It encodes CASSSSSGYGYTF.

The V and J genes are TRBV10-3 and TRBJ2-7; 12 bases fit TRBD1. The DNA end lines up better with TRBJ2-5; the J call may be wrong. The CDR3 extends over 14 amino acids. Germline values: CDR1 ENHRY, CDR2 SYGVKD. CDR3 residues: CAIGTGGPGETQYF. CDR3 DNA sequence: TGTGCCATCGGGACAGGGGGCCCGGGAGAGACCCAGTACTTC.

This clone was seen once. The rearrangement links TRBV9 to TRBJ2-1; 12 nucleotides line up with TRBD2. Trimming at V came to 4 bases and at J to 2 bases, leaving 1 base not matched to a gene. This CDR3 is built from 15 residues. Germline V CDR1 and CDR2: SGDLS, YYNGEE. The CDR3 protein is CASSRTSGTYNEQFF. The CDR3 DNA follows: TGTGCCAGCAGCCGGACTAGCGGGACCTACAATGAGCAGTTCTTC.

The chain recombines TRBV7-9 with TRBJ2-1; unclear D gene. Trimming left V 5 bases short and J 10 bases short, with 12 bases between. The length of the CDR3 is 12 residues. Germline V lookup: CDR1 SEHNR, CDR2 FQNEAQ (reference sequence). Here the CDR3 reads CASSLRLVEQFF. Here the CDR3 DNA reads TGTGCCAGCAGCCTCAGACTGGTAGAGCAGTTCTTC.

The chain recombines TRBV29-1 with TRBJ1-2; 8 bases agree with TRBD1. Per germline, CDR1 SQVTM and CDR2 ANQGSEA. J gave up 3 bases and V 4 bases, and 13 bases lay outside the gene matches. This CDR3 is 16 amino acids long. The CDR3 DNA follows: TGCAGCGTTGGCCCACGGACAGGGCCCCCGGACTATGGCTACACCTTC. Translated: CSVGPRTGPPDYGYTF.

In this sample, this clone turned up a few times. Its ends do not fully match the called genes, so a read error is possible. The chain carries TRBV18 and TRBJ2-7; D is ambiguous. This CDR3 is 13 amino acids long. The germline V gene has CDR1 KGHSH and CDR2 LQKENI. CDR3 sequence: CASSPPLRSEQYF. The CDR3 nucleotides are TGTGCCAGCTCCCCACCACTCAGGTCCGAGCAGTACTTC.